This T cell receptor (beta chain) was identified during a study of control samples from healthy donors and cancer patients. Using immunoSEQ multiplex PCR, the repertoire was profiled, and TCRdb retains in-frame clones only, with some absent. Its table lists about 190,000 clones. Trimming cost V 3 bases and J 2 bases, with 19 bases left between them. Germline V gene lookup returns CDR1 GTSNPN and CDR2 SVGIG (reference sequence). This CDR3 spans 16 amino acids. This TCR was recovered from a woman in her twenties or thirties in good health. V gene TRBV30 combines with J gene TRBJ1-1; perhaps TRBD1 as D (5 bases). Material: blood. The CDR3 is CAWRGKGSDFNTEAFF. CDR3 coding DNA: TGTGCCTGGAGGGGAAAGGGGTCCGATTTTAACACTGAAGCTTTCTTT.